This T cell receptor delta chain was observed in a study of gamma-delta T cells after stem cell transplantation. This clone turned up a few times. Germline V gives CDR1 GEAIGNYY, CDR2 EKD. V was pared by 0 bases and J by 0 bases, with 6 bases of the junction left unmatched. CDR3 size: 18 residues. TCRdb processed the RT-PCR reads again with the CATT caller. The sample yields some 2,000 delta-chain clones, less than 4% seen once. Input material: gamma-delta T cells. The chain joins TRDV2 to TRDJ1, with TRDD3 matching over 13 bases. The sequence came from a human donor. It is not recorded whose cells these are; they may come from a transplant donor. CDR3 loop: CACDTVSTGGYDTDKLIF. The CDR3 DNA is TGTGCCTGTGACACCGTTTCGACTGGGGGATACGACACCGATAAACTCATCTTT.